The entry below gives a single T cell receptor beta chain sequence along with its context. Its target is unknown. The CDR3 extends over 14 amino acids. Trimming cost V 4 bases and J 5 bases, with 15 bases left between them. The germline V gene encodes CDR1 SGHRS and CDR2 YFSETQ. These data are taken from a study of T cell responses to AZD1222 COVID-19 vaccine. General study points: Repertoire samples came only from after the peak T cell response. AZD1222 recipients seropositive at baseline numbered only five to seven. Reports indicate that nearly half of spike-specific TCRs are directed at unmutated variant regions. There were vaccine-associated CD4 TCRs across spike, dominant at 160-218 and 743-854.

Sequenced by immunoSEQ multiplex PCR; TCRdb stores in-frame clones only, minus some. This sample yields some 150,000 clones, of which around 89% are seen a single time; about 3.2% belongs to the top ten. The specimen was peripheral blood, collected on day 0 of MenACWY control vaccination. This clonotype was sampled from an adult in good health. V is TRBV5-1 and J is TRBJ1-1; D is uncertain. The CDR3 bases are TGCGCCAGCAGCCCTGCCCCCGAGCGGACTGAAGCTTTCTTT. Its translation: CASSPAPERTEAFF.